This T cell receptor (beta chain) was identified in a study of blood T cell repertoires in COVID-19. Study as a whole: Donors in the United States, Italy and Spain gave samples during acute or convalescent COVID-19. Sample material is recorded as cDNA or gDNA derived from T cells, B-cell-depleted T cells, or PBMCs.

CDR1 and CDR2 from the germline V gene are WSHSY and SAAADI. Trimming at V came to 1 base and at J to 2 bases, leaving 8 bases not matched to a gene. This CDR3 contains 17 residues. Authors' data handling: Reference gene primer amplification yielded estimated nucleated cell counts. Sequencing was performed with immunoSEQ multiplex PCR; in TCRdb, only in-frame clones are kept and a portion is missing. V and J calls plus clone size are reproduced from that table; the DNA served to infer D and trimming. The sample yields roughly 200,000 clones, 75% to 85% seen once. Sequenced input: peripheral blood. The genes are TRBV10-2 and TRBJ1-2; 9 bases match TRBD1. The TCR was taken from a human donor in a cohort sampled during active COVID-19. The CDR3 nucleotides are TGCGCCAGCAGTGAGTACGGCGGGACAGGGAAGAACTATGGCTACACCTTC. This encodes CASSEYGGTGKNYGYTF.